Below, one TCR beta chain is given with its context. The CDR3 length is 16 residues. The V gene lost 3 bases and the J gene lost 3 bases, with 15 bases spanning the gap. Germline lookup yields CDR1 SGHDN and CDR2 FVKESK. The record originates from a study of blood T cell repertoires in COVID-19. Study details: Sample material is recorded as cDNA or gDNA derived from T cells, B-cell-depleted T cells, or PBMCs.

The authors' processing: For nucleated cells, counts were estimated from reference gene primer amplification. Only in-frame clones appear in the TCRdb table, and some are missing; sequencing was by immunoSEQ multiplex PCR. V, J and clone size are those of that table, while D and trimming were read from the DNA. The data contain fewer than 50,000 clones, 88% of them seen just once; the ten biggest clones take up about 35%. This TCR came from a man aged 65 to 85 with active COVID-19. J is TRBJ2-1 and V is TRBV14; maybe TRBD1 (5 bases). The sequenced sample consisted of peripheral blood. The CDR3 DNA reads TGTGCCAGCAGCCAGAAAAGGACACCCCGCTACAATGAGCAGTTCTTC. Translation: CASSQKRTPRYNEQFF.